This TCR beta chain stems from a study of technical replicates of blood from several donors. Using immunoSEQ multiplex PCR, the repertoire was profiled, and TCRdb retains in-frame clones only, with some absent. This sample yields some 79,000 clones, of which 75% to 95% are seen a single time; about 0.4% belongs to the top ten. The V gene lost 8 bases and the J gene lost 1 base, with 11 bases spanning the gap. Per the germline V gene, CDR1 is MNHEY and CDR2 is SMNVEV (reference sequence). CDR3 size: 13 residues. The chain couples TRBV27 to TRBJ1-1; a weak D match, TRBD1 (6 bases). Sequencing input: T cells isolated from PBMCs. This receptor was obtained from a human donor in good health. Some clones in this sample may be carry-over from other donors' samples. The CDR3 loop is CASAKQGNTEAFF. CDR3 in DNA: TGTGCCAGCGCTAAACAGGGGAACACTGAAGCTTTCTTT.